This paragraph reports one T cell receptor beta chain. The CDR3 runs to 16 residues. Per germline, CDR1 MNHNY and CDR2 SVGAGI (reference sequence). V was trimmed by 2 bases and J by 5 bases, leaving 15 bases between them. The data belong to a study of blood T cell repertoires in COVID-19. Study overall: COVID-19 samples from acute and convalescent phases originated in the United States, Italy and Spain. PBMCs, B-cell-depleted T cells, or T cells were the source of the cDNA or gDNA that made up the material.

In the original processing: Estimated nucleated cell counts came from reference gene primer amplification. Assay used: immunoSEQ multiplex PCR; TCRdb lists only in-frame clones, some missing. From that table come the V and J calls and clone size; the DNA was used to work out D and trimming. The sample lists around 120,000 clones; around 89% were seen once. Patients of the Seattle cohort, enrolled during active infection, were followed longitudinally. V usage is TRBV6-6 and J usage is TRBJ1-4, with TRBD1 as a possible D gene (5 bases). The sequence derives from a woman aged 60-75 years with COVID-19, enrolled during active disease. Sequencing was carried out using peripheral blood. The CDR3 here is CASSYPQGALNEKLFF. The CDR3 DNA is TGTGCCAGCAGTTACCCCCAGGGTGCCCTCAATGAAAAACTGTTTTTT.